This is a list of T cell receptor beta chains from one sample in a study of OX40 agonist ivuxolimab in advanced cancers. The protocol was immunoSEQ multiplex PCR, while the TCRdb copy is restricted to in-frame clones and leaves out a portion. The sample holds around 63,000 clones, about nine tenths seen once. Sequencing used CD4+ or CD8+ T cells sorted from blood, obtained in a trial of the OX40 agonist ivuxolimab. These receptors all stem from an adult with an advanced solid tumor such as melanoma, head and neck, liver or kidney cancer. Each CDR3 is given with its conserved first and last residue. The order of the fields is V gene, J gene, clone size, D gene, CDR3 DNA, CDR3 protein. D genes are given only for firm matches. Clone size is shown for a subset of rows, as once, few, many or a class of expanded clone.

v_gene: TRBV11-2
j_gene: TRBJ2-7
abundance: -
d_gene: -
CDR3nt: TGTGCCAGCAGCTATCCCGGGACACTAGCCTACGAGCAGTACTTC
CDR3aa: CASSYPGTLAYEQYF

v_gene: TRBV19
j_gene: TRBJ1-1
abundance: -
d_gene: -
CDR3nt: TGTGCCAGTATACCTAGCGGAGACGGAATGAACACTGAAGCTTTCTTT
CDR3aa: CASIPSGDGMNTEAFF

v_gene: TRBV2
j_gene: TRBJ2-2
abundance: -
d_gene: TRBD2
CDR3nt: TGTGCCAGCAGCGAGCTAGCGGGAGGATCCGGGGAGCTGTTTTTT
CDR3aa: CASSELAGGSGELFF

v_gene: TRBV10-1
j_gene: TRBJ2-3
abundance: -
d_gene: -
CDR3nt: TGCGCCAGCAGTGCCAGTACTGGCACAGATACGCAGTATTTT
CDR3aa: CASSASTGTDTQYF

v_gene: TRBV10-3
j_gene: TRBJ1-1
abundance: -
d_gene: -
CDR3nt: TGTGCCATCAGTTGGACAACGAACACTGAAGCTTTCTTT
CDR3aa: CAISWTTNTEAFF

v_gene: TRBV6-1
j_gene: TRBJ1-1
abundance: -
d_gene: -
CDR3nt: TGTGCCAGCAGCCGGGGGGAGGACACTGAAGCTTTCTTT
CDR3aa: CASSRGEDTEAFF

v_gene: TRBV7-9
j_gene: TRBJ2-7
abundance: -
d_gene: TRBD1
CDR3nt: TGTGCCAGCAGCTTACCAGGGGGCTATAACGAGCAGTACTTC
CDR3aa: CASSLPGGYNEQYF

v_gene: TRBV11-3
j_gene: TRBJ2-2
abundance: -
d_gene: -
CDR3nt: TGTGCCAGCAGCTTAGATTTTAGGGACACCGGGGAGCTGTTTTTT
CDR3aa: CASSLDFRDTGELFF

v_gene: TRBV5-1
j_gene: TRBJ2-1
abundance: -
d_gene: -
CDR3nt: TGCGCCAGCAGCTTGGCCCTGGGCGGGGCCCCCAGCTCCTACAATGAGCAGTTCTTC
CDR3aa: CASSLALGGAPSSYNEQFF

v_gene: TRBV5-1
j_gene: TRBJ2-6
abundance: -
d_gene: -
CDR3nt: TGCGCCAGCAGCCTGTCTGGGGGAAACTTTGGGGCCAACGTCCTGACTTTC
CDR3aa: CASSLSGGNFGANVLTF

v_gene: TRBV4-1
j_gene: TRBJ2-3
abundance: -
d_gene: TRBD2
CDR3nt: TGCGCCAGCAGCCAAGATCAAACTAGCGGGCGAGGGAATACGCAGTATTTT
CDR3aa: CASSQDQTSGRGNTQYF

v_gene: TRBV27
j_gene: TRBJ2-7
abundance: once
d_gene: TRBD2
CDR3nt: TGTGCCAGCAGTGACCCGGGGGGGAGCGGGAGTCGGCACGAGCAGTACTTC
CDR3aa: CASSDPGGSGSRHEQYF

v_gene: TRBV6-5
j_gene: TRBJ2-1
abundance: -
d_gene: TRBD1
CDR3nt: TGTGCCAGCACCCCGGACAGGGATAGGAGCGAGCAGTTCTTC
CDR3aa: CASTPDRDRSEQFF

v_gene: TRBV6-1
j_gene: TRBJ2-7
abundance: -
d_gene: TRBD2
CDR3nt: TGTGCCAGCGGAAGGGCGGGGGTTTCCTACGAGCAGTACTTC
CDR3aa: CASGRAGVSYEQYF

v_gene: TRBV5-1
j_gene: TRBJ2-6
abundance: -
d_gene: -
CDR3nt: TGCGCCAGCAGCTTGGCCGATAGCTCTGGGGCCAACGTCCTGACTTTC
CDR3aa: CASSLADSSGANVLTF

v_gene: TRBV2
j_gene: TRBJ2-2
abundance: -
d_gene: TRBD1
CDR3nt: TGTGCCAGCAGAGACAGGGGGCTGACCGGGGAGCTGTTTTTT
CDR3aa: CASRDRGLTGELFF